A single sample gave rise to the 24 T cell receptor beta chains below, sequenced in a study of T cells in Graves' hyperthyroidism and ophthalmopathy. The CDR3 regions of TCR beta were amplified from RNA transcripts. First-round RT-PCR of the TCR CDR3 relied on the HTBI primer set. TCRdb used MiXCR to reprocess the multiplex PCR reads, holding one entry per CDR3 protein. The sample holds around 280,000 distinct CDR3 sequences, roughly 13% seen once. Material for sequencing was blood. Receptors were obtained from a woman aged 40 to 49 with Graves' hyperthyroidism.

This chain connects TRBV4-1 to TRBJ2-4; the match to TRBD1 covers 8 bases. The V gene's germline CDR1 is MGHRA and CDR2 YSYEKL. This CDR3 contains 16 residues. J was trimmed by 1 base and V by 2 bases; bases with no gene match: 4. The CDR3 bases are TGCGCCAGCAGCCAACTACGACAGGGGGCCAAAAACATTCAGTACTTC. Amino acid sequence: CASSQLRQGAKNIQYF.

Ten or more counts support this clonotype. The gene calls are TRBV28 and TRBJ1-4; D might be TRBD1 (5 bases). CDR1 MDHEN and CDR2 SYDVKM come from the germline V gene. V lost 5 bases and J 6 bases, leaving 16 bases between the germline ends. The CDR3 consists of 15 residues. DNA of the CDR3: TGTGCCAGCAGTACGGGGGGGTCCCTGGATGAAAAACTGTTTTTT. Translating gives CASSTGGSLDEKLFF.

This clonotype was detected ten times or more. The rearrangement joins TRBV14 to TRBJ1-1, with D tentatively TRBD1 (6 bases). V was shortened by 0 bases and J by 1 base, with 12 bases between the two germline ends. The CDR3 covers 16 residues. Germline CDR1 reads SGHDN; CDR2 reads FVKESK. The CDR3 DNA reads as TGTGCCAGCAGCCAAGACGTAGGGGGATGGAACACTGAAGCTTTCTTT. This translates into CASSQDVGGWNTEAFF.

This clonotype was seen at least ten times. This chain links TRBV7-9 with TRBJ2-1; perhaps TRBD1 as D (5 bases). CDR3 length equals 13 residues. CDR1 and CDR2 from the germline V gene are SEHNR and FQNEAQ (reference sequence). The V and J ends lost 1 base and 6 bases respectively, with 7 bases between them. The CDR3 loop reads CASSLGRANEQFF. The CDR3 bases are TGTGCCAGCAGCTTAGGCAGGGCCAATGAGCAGTTCTTC.

This clonotype was counted between two and nine times. This chain uses TRBV4-2 with TRBJ2-7; D unclear. V lost 0 bases to trimming and J lost 2 bases, with 11 bases between them. Germline V gene data show CDR1 as LGHNA and CDR2 as YNFKEQ. The CDR3 sequence is 15 residues long. Here the CDR3 DNA reads TGTGCCAGCAGCCAAGATCCCACAAGTGCCTACGAGCAGTACTTC. Amino acid sequence: CASSQDPTSAYEQYF.

In its sample, this clonotype was seen many times. This chain joins TRBV6-2 or TRBV6-3 and TRBJ2-7; 13 nucleotides line up with TRBD2. There are 15 residues in the CDR3. Trimming cost V 5 bases and J 6 bases; bases outside gene matches: 7. Germline V gene data show CDR1 as MNHEY and CDR2 as SVGEGT. CDR3 loop: CASSPPGLAGSEQYF. As DNA, the CDR3 is TGTGCCAGCAGTCCCCCGGGACTAGCGGGAAGCGAGCAGTACTTC.

The table lists this clonotype with many counts. This chain uses TRBV6-1 with TRBJ1-1, with no clear D. CDR1 and CDR2 (germline): MNHNS, SASEGT. The CDR3 totals 12 residues. Trimming pared 5 bases from V and 11 bases from J, leaving 15 bases between. In nucleotides, the CDR3 is TGTGCCAGCAGTTCCCCCCCCTTGGGGGCTTTCTTT. As protein: CASSSPPLGAFF.

This clonotype was observed many times. The V call is TRBV11-3, the J call TRBJ2-7, with D possibly being TRBD2 (6 bases). The CDR3 is 14 residues long. Germline V gene data show CDR1 as SGHNT and CDR2 as YENEEA. V was clipped by 3 bases and J by 0 bases, with 9 bases between them. CDR3: CASSFIGSSYEQYF. DNA for the CDR3: TGTGCCAGCAGCTTTATCGGGAGCTCCTACGAGCAGTACTTC.

This clonotype was counted at least ten times. Relative to the germline gene, one junction end is altered; a read error may explain this. This chain uses TRBV5-1 with TRBJ2-1; possible D gene TRBD2, 5 bases. The CDR3 is made up of 15 amino acids. Germline V lookup: CDR1 SGHRS, CDR2 YFSETQ. The CDR3 nucleotides are TGTGCCAGCAGTTTAGAGGGAGTAAGCTACAATGAGCAGTTCTTC. This translates into CASSLEGVSYNEQFF.

This clonotype was counted ten times or more. The gene calls are TRBV2 and TRBJ2-3; 13 nucleotides line up with TRBD2. With 5 bases clipped from V and 4 bases from J, the junction kept 3 bases outside the gene matches. CDR3 length equals 15 residues. CDR1 is SNHLY and CDR2 is FYNNEI in the germline V gene. The CDR3 nucleotides read TGTGCCAGCAGTATAACTAGCGGGAGGGCAGATACGCAGTATTTT. Amino acids: CASSITSGRADTQYF.

Note on this clonotype: The junction and the germline gene differ at one end; a read error may be behind it. The rearrangement links TRBV24-1 to TRBJ1-2; D might be TRBD1 (5 bases). Germline V gives CDR1 KGHDR, CDR2 SFDVKD. CDR3 size: 14 residues. CDR3 sequence: CTTSAATVREGYTF. The CDR3 bases are TGTACCACCAGTGCCGCGACAGTCCGGGAGGGCTACACCTTC.

The chain is built from TRBV19 and TRBJ2-1; 15 bases are shared with TRBD2. The CDR3 consists of 14 residues. Germline V gene lookup returns CDR1 LNHDA and CDR2 SQIVND (reference sequence). V was clipped by 1 base and J by 15 bases; unmatched bases: 4. This CDR3 is CASSIARTSGRVFF. The DNA of the CDR3 is TGTGCCAGTAGTATAGCCCGGACTAGCGGGAGGGTGTTCTTC.

This clonotype was recorded many times. The J gene is TRBJ2-1, the V gene TRBV20-1; D is perhaps TRBD2 (5 bases). With 5 bases removed from V and 3 bases from J, the gap between germline ends came to 14 bases. The CDR3 is made up of 14 amino acids. Looked up from germline, CDR1 is DFQATT and CDR2 is SNEGSKA (reference sequence). The CDR3 spells CSAPRGGRYNEQFF. CDR3 DNA: TGCAGTGCTCCCCGCGGCGGGCGCTACAATGAGCAGTTCTTC.

This clonotype has ten or more counts. The chain combines TRBV28 with TRBJ2-5; D may be TRBD1 (12 bases). Between the trimmed V and J ends, which lost 6 bases and 6 bases, there was a span of 44 bases. CDR1 is MDHEN, CDR2 SYDVKM, per germline. The CDR3 extends over 23 amino acids. The CDR3 loop reads CASRRGGTGGPSRLAGGGKTQYF. CDR3 nucleotide sequence: TGTGCCAGCAGACGTGGAGGGACAGGGGGCCCGTCGCGCCTAGCGGGAGGAGGAAAGACCCAGTACTTC. The full variable domain, rest sourced from reference TRBV28 and TRBJ2-5, is DVKVTQSSRYLVKRTGEKVFLECVQDMDHENMFWYRQDPGLGLRLIYFSYDVKMKEKGDIPEGYSVSREKKERFSLILESASTNQTSMYLCASRRGGTGGPSRLAGGGKTQYFGPGTRLLVL.

Details on this clonotype: This clone may be a read error of a much larger clone one base away. J is TRBJ2-1 and V is TRBV27; TRBD2 matches at 8 bases. Germline CDR1 is MNHEY and CDR2 is SMNVEV (reference sequence). V shed 4 bases and J 10 bases; nucleotides not matched to a gene: 9. The CDR3 is made up of 14 amino acids. CDR3 amino acids: CASSWREDSGEQFF. The CDR3 coding sequence is TGTGCCAGCAGTTGGCGGGAGGACAGCGGAGAGCAGTTCTTC.

Many counts were recorded for this clonotype. The V call is TRBV28, the J call TRBJ2-7; D gene unclear. Germline CDR1 is MDHEN and CDR2 is SYDVKM. The germline V and J ends were trimmed by 3 bases and 6 bases, with 21 bases remaining between them. CDR3 size: 16 residues. CDR3 sequence: CASSFPTNLFPGEQYF. Written as DNA, the CDR3 is TGTGCCAGCAGTTTCCCGACCAACCTATTTCCCGGCGAGCAGTACTTC.

This clonotype was detected many times. V and J are TRBV7-2 and TRBJ1-2; 12 bases align to TRBD1. V shed 4 bases and J 7 bases; nucleotides not matched to a gene: 7. The CDR3 is 15 residues long. Germline V gene lookup returns CDR1 SGHTA and CDR2 FQGNSA. Here the CDR3 DNA reads TGTGCCAGCAGCTATGGGACAGGGGGCGCGGGTGGCTACACCTTC. Encoded protein: CASSYGTGGAGGYTF.

This clonotype was observed at least ten times. The rearrangement uses TRBV2 and TRBJ2-5; 9 nucleotides align to TRBD1. Germline V gene lookup returns CDR1 SNHLY and CDR2 FYNNEI. Unmatched junction bases numbered 2, after V lost 6 bases and J lost 3 bases. CDR3 length: 13 amino acids. The CDR3 reads CASSRDREETQYF. Written as DNA, the CDR3 is TGTGCCAGCAGCCGGGACAGGGAAGAGACCCAGTACTTC.

This clonotype showed up many times. V is TRBV28 and J is TRBJ1-2; D possibly corresponds to TRBD1 (6 bases). From germline, CDR1 is MDHEN and CDR2 SYDVKM. Between the trimmed V and J ends, which lost 4 bases and 4 bases, there was a span of 19 bases. The CDR3 has 16 amino acids. The CDR3 here is CASSWDTQNPLYGYTF. CDR3 sequence (DNA): TGTGCCAGCAGTTGGGACACCCAAAACCCCCTCTATGGCTACACCTTC.

The table lists this clonotype with many counts. The genes are TRBV14 and TRBJ2-5; TRBD2 is a possible D gene (6 bases). V was clipped by 1 base and J by 7 bases, with 19 bases between them. This CDR3 region has 16 residues. Germline CDR1 SGHDN, CDR2 FVKESK. The CDR3 region has the DNA TGTGCCAGCAGCCAAGTTCGGGGACTCGGCCTGGGGACCCAGTACTTC. Its translation: CASSQVRGLGLGTQYF.

This clonotype was counted ten times or more. The V and J genes are TRBV20-1 and TRBJ1-4, with 8 bases fitting TRBD1. This CDR3 is built from 15 residues. Germline assignment: CDR1 DFQATT and CDR2 SNEGSKA (reference sequence). The junction had 4 bases not matched to a gene; V was cut back by 4 bases and J by 0 bases. The CDR3 DNA reads TGCAGTGCTATAGGACAGGGCGCAACTAATGAAAAACTGTTTTTT. Translation gives CSAIGQGATNEKLFF.

For this clonotype: At one boundary the junction diverges from the germline segment, which might be a read error. This chain joins TRBV5-4 and TRBJ2-7; D could derive from TRBD1 or TRBD2 (5 bases each). Germline CDR1 reads SGHNT; CDR2 reads YYREEE (reference sequence). The CDR3 consists of 14 residues. This chain's CDR3 is CASSLDGTLYEQHF. The CDR3 region has the DNA TGTGCCAGCAGCTTGGACGGGACCCTCTACGAGCAGCACTTC.

This clonotype has at least ten counts. The chain is built from TRBV28 and TRBJ1-1, with D perhaps TRBD1 (5 bases). Germline V gene sequence: CDR1 MDHEN, CDR2 SYDVKM. V lost 8 bases and J 1 base, leaving 14 bases between the germline ends. This CDR3 is built from 14 residues. The CDR3 loop is CASCTGTANTEAFF. The CDR3, as DNA: TGTGCCAGCTGCACCGGGACGGCGAACACTGAAGCTTTCTTT. Complete variable domain (other parts from reference TRBV28 and TRBJ1-1): DVKVTQSSRYLVKRTGEKVFLECVQDMDHENMFWYRQDPGLGLRLIYFSYDVKMKEKGDIPEGYSVSREKKERFSLILESASTNQTSMYLCASCTGTANTEAFFGQGTRLTVV.

This clonotype was detected many times. The gene calls are TRBV28 and TRBJ2-1; 9 nucleotides match TRBD1. The germline V gene has CDR1 MDHEN and CDR2 SYDVKM. This CDR3 spans 15 amino acids. Trimming cost V 2 bases and J 6 bases; bases outside gene matches: 5. The CDR3: CASSLTGGPINEQFF. The CDR3, as DNA: TGTGCCAGCAGTTTAACAGGGGGCCCGATCAATGAGCAGTTCTTC. The whole variable domain, remainder taken from reference TRBV28 and TRBJ2-1, is DVKVTQSSRYLVKRTGEKVFLECVQDMDHENMFWYRQDPGLGLRLIYFSYDVKMKEKGDIPEGYSVSREKKERFSLILESASTNQTSMYLCASSLTGGPINEQFFGPGTRLTVL.